The 20 T cell receptor beta chains reported below all come from one sample, sequenced in a study of early T cells in non-severe SARS-CoV-2 infection. TCRdb reprocessed the 5' RACE reads with MiXCR, giving one entry per CDR3 protein. This table has some 40,000 distinct CDR3 sequences, 3% to 4.5% appearing once. Sequenced input: whole blood. All receptors derive from an adult who was a healthcare worker with PCR-confirmed SARS-CoV-2 infection or an uninfected control (not recorded which).

This clonotype was detected ten times or more. The chain combines TRBV12-3 or TRBV12-4 with TRBJ2-7; the D call may be TRBD1 or TRBD2 (5 bases each). Trimming took off 3 bases at V and 4 bases at J, with 10 bases between the two ends. CDR3 length: 13 amino acids. CDR3 residues: CASSFQGAYEQYF. The CDR3 DNA sequence: TGTGCCAGCAGTTTTCAGGGAGCTTACGAGCAGTACTTC.

This clonotype was recorded at least ten times. The chain joins TRBV18 to TRBJ1-1, with TRBD1 identical over 7 bases. The CDR3 consists of 15 residues. Germline V gene lookup returns CDR1 KGHSH and CDR2 LQKENI. J gave up 0 bases and V 3 bases, and 4 bases lay outside the gene matches. The CDR3 spells CASSPLTGMNTEAFF. As DNA, the CDR3 is TGTGCCAGCTCACCGCTGACAGGGATGAACACTGAAGCTTTCTTT.

The table lists this clonotype with many counts. V usage is TRBV7-6 and J usage is TRBJ2-3, with TRBD2 matching 8 bases. Germline assignment: CDR1 SGHVS and CDR2 FNYEAQ. CDR3 length equals 17 residues. The trim removed 1 base at V and 2 bases at J, leaving 8 bases unmatched. The CDR3 sequence is CASSLGRGREATDTQYF. The CDR3, as DNA: TGTGCCAGCAGCTTAGGTAGAGGGCGGGAGGCCACAGATACGCAGTATTTT.

This clonotype has ten or more counts. This rearrangement joins TRBV7-2 to TRBJ1-1; 7 bases agree with TRBD1. CDR3 size: 13 residues. Per the germline V gene, CDR1 is SGHTA and CDR2 is FQGNSA. V dropped 5 bases and J dropped 10; count of bases not matched to a gene: 10. As DNA, the CDR3 is TGTGCCAGCAGCGCCCAGAGGGCAGGGGGAGCTTTCTTT. It codes for CASSAQRAGGAFF.

A few counts support this clonotype. This chain uses TRBV11-3 with TRBJ2-7; D may be TRBD1 (5 bases). This CDR3 region has 13 residues. Trimming removed 4 bases at V and 3 bases at J, with 10 bases between. Germline values: CDR1 SGHNT, CDR2 YENEEA. CDR3 protein: CASSSDSLYEQYV. DNA of the CDR3: TGTGCCAGCAGCTCCGACAGCCTCTACGAGCAGTACGTC.

This clonotype was picked up a small number of times. The rearrangement joins TRBV5-6 to TRBJ2-1, with a possible D match to TRBD1 (5 bases). Looked up from germline, CDR1 is SGHDT and CDR2 is YYEEEE. V was pared by 0 bases and J by 3 bases, with 10 bases between. The CDR3 contains 15 residues. In DNA form, the CDR3 reads TGTGCCAGCAGCTTGGTCAGGGTAAGCTACAATGAGCAGTTCTTC. Protein sequence: CASSLVRVSYNEQFF.

This clonotype appeared many times. In nucleotides, the CDR3 is TGTGCCAGCAGCTTATCGGGCAGGGTGAAAGAGACCCAGTACTTC. Encoded protein: CASSLSGRVKETQYF. The gene calls are TRBV5-6 and TRBJ2-5; weak D call: TRBD1 (5 bases). CDR1 and CDR2 (germline): SGHDT, YYEEEE. The CDR3 is 15 amino acids. Trimming cost V 2 bases and J 3 bases, with 14 bases left between them.

This clonotype was found a few times. V usage is TRBV4-2 and J usage is TRBJ2-7, with no clear D. This CDR3 has 14 amino acids. V was pared by 3 bases and J by 1 base, with 10 bases between. Germline V lookup: CDR1 LGHNA, CDR2 YNFKEQ. The CDR3 DNA follows: TGTGCCAGCAGCCAGGAGAAACGGTCCTACGAGCAGTACTTC. It specifies CASSQEKRSYEQYF.

This clonotype appeared many times. This chain joins TRBV27 and TRBJ1-1, with TRBD1 matching over 7 bases. The V gene end was trimmed by 5 bases and the J gene end by 1 base; junction bases not matched to a gene: 10. The CDR3 is 16 residues long. Germline V gene lookup returns CDR1 MNHEY and CDR2 SMNVEV (reference sequence). The CDR3 is CASSPIGDRKNTEAFF. CDR3 sequence (DNA): TGTGCCAGCAGTCCTATCGGGGACAGAAAGAACACTGAAGCTTTCTTT.

This clonotype was counted at least ten times. The rearrangement joins TRBV12-3 or TRBV12-4 to TRBJ1-1; no definite D call. The CDR3 has 12 residues. The V and J ends lost 6 bases and 9 bases respectively, with 14 bases between them. The chain's CDR3 is CASSLGGHQAFF. CDR3 coding DNA: TGTGCCAGCAGCCTAGGTGGCCACCAAGCTTTCTTT.

As to this clonotype: It may be a read error: a sequence one base away is much more abundant. DNA of the CDR3: TGCAGTGTCTACCCCGTAACTTATGGAGGTACGCAGTATTTT. Protein sequence: CSVYPVTYGGTQYF. V usage is TRBV20-1 and J usage is TRBJ2-3; D might be TRBD2 (5 bases). The CDR3 spans 14 residues. Germline CDR1 reads DFQATT; CDR2 reads SNEGSKA (reference sequence). Trimming shortened V by 7 bases and J by 8 bases, and 22 bases separated the two germline ends.

This clonotype was observed at least ten times. This chain connects TRBV28 to TRBJ1-2; tentatively, D is TRBD1 (5 bases). CDR1 and CDR2 from the germline V gene are MDHEN and SYDVKM. CDR3 length: 14 residues. The ends were cut back, 2 bases at V and 2 bases at J, with 9 bases in the middle. The CDR3 spells CASSLIGANYGYTF. CDR3 sequence (DNA): TGTGCCAGCAGTTTAATAGGGGCGAACTATGGCTACACCTTC.

Many counts were recorded for this clonotype. V is TRBV2 and J is TRBJ2-5, with no clear D. This CDR3 has 11 residues. CDR1 is SNHLY, CDR2 FYNNEI, per germline. Trimming shortened V by 3 bases and J by 4 bases, and 3 bases separated the two germline ends. CDR3 sequence: CASSEIETQYF. The CDR3, as DNA: TGTGCCAGCAGTGAGATAGAGACCCAGTACTTC.

This clonotype was counted many times. The chain employs TRBV19 and TRBJ2-1, with 9 bases identical to TRBD2. Trimming cost V 4 bases and J 9 bases; bases outside gene matches: 13. The CDR3 has 16 residues. In germline, CDR1 is LNHDA, CDR2 SQIVND (reference sequence). CDR3 sequence: CASSTPASGVLGEQFF. CDR3 coding DNA: TGTGCCAGTAGTACCCCCGCTAGCGGGGTCCTCGGTGAGCAGTTCTTC.

This clonotype has a handful of counts. The chain couples TRBV29-1 to TRBJ2-3; TRBD1 might be the D (5 bases). V gave up 2 bases and J gave up 3 bases, with 12 bases separating them. CDR1 is SQVTM and CDR2 is ANQGSEA in the germline V gene. The CDR3 covers 14 residues. The CDR3 nucleotides are TGCAGCGTTGAAAGGGGATTTGGAACAGATACGCAGTATTTT. This gives the protein CSVERGFGTDTQYF.

This clonotype was seen more than once but under ten times. This rearrangement joins TRBV18 to TRBJ1-1; TRBD1 is a possible D gene (5 bases). Germline V CDR1 and CDR2: KGHSH, LQKENI. The V gene lost 2 bases and the J gene lost 6 bases, with 10 bases spanning the gap. CDR3 length: 13 residues. CDR3 region: CASSPDSNPEAFF. Written as DNA, the CDR3 is TGTGCCAGCTCACCAGACAGTAACCCTGAAGCTTTCTTT.

This clonotype appeared many times. The chain uses TRBV12-3 or TRBV12-4 and TRBJ2-2, with D possibly called TRBD1 or TRBD2 (5 bases each). V was clipped by 3 bases and J by 4 bases, with 12 bases between them. This CDR3 has 15 amino acids. Here the CDR3 reads CASSFGIRGTGELFF. DNA for the CDR3: TGTGCCAGCAGTTTCGGGATTAGGGGCACCGGGGAGCTGTTTTTT.

This clonotype has just a few counts. This chain uses TRBV20-1 with TRBJ2-1; D remains ambiguous. Germline assignment: CDR1 DFQATT and CDR2 SNEGSKA (reference sequence). The ends were cut back, 7 bases at V and 5 bases at J, with 6 bases in the middle. CDR3 size: 10 residues. CDR3 residues: CSVPNNEQFF. The CDR3 DNA reads TGCAGTGTTCCTAACAATGAGCAGTTCTTC.

This clonotype has a handful of counts. CDR3 nucleotides: TGTGCCAGCAAGGGAGAGAACACCGGGGAGCTGTTTTTT. It specifies CASKGENTGELFF. The V call is TRBV2, the J call TRBJ2-2; possible D gene TRBD2, 5 bases. Trimming pared 7 bases from V and 1 base from J, leaving 7 bases between. This CDR3 contains 13 residues. Per the germline V gene, CDR1 is SNHLY and CDR2 is FYNNEI.

This clonotype was picked up many times. The chain recombines TRBV6-4 with TRBJ2-1; 7 bases agree with TRBD2. The V and J ends lost 3 bases and 6 bases, in that order; junction bases with no gene match: 11. This CDR3 is 16 amino acids long. The germline gives CDR1 MRHNA, CDR2 SNTAGT. CDR3 protein: CASSDDRDYPLNEQFF. Here the CDR3 DNA reads TGTGCCAGCAGTGATGACCGGGACTATCCCCTCAATGAGCAGTTCTTC.